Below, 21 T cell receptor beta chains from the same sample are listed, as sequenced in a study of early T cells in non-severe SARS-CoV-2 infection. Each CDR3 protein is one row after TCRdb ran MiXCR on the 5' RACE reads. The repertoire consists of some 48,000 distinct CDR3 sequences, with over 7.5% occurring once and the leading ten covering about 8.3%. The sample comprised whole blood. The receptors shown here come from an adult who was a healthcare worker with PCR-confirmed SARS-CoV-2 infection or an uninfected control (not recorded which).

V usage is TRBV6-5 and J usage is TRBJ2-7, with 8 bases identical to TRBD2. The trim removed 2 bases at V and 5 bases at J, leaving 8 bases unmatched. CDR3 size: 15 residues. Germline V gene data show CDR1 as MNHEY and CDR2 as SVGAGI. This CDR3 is CASSYLSGNGHEQYF. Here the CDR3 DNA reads TGTGCCAGCAGTTACCTTAGCGGGAACGGTCACGAGCAGTACTTC.

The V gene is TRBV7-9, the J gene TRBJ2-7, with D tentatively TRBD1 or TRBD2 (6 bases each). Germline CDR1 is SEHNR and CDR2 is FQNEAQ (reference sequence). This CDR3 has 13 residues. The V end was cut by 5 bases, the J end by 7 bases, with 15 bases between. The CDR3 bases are TGTGCCAGCAGCCCGGGGGCGCGATGGGAGCAGTACTTC. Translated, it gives CASSPGARWEQYF.

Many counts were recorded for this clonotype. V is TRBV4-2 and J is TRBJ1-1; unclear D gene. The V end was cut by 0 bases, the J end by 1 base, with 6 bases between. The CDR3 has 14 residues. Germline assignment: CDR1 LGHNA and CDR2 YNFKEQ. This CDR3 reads CASSQETPNTEAFF. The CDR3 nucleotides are TGTGCCAGCAGCCAAGAAACCCCGAACACTGAAGCTTTCTTT.

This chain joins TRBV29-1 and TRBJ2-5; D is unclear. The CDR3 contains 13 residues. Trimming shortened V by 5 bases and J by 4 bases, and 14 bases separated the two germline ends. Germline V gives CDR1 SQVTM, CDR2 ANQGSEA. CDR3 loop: CSVPGPGSETQYF. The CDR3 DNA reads TGCAGCGTTCCCGGCCCTGGGTCAGAGACCCAGTACTTC.

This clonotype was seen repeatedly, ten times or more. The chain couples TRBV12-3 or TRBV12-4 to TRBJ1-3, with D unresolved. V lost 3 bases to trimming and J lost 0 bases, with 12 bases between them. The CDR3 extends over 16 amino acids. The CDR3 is CASSFTDFSSGNTIYF. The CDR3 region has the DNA TGTGCCAGCAGTTTTACCGATTTCTCCTCTGGAAACACCATATATTTT.

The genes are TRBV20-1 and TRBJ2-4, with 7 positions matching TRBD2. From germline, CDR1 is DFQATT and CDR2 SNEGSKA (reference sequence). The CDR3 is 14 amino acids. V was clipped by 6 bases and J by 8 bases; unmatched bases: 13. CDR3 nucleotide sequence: TGCAGTGCCACCGTCCTGGCTCTAGCGGACATTCAGTACTTC. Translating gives CSATVLALADIQYF.

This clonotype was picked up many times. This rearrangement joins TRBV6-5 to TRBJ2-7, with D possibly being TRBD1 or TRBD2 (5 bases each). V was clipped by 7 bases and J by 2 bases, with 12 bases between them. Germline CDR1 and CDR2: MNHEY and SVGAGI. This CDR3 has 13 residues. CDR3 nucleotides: TGTGCCAGCAAACGTGGGGGTGCCTACGAGCAGTACTTC. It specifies CASKRGGAYEQYF.

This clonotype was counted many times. CDR3 sequence (DNA): TGTGCCAGCAGTGAATTTGCTAGCGGGATCCGCGAGCAGTTCTTC. It codes for CASSEFASGIREQFF. The genes are TRBV25-1 and TRBJ2-1; 9 positions agree with TRBD2. The junction had 8 bases not matched to a gene; V was cut back by 1 base and J by 10 bases. Per the germline V gene, CDR1 is MGHDK and CDR2 is SYGVNS. CDR3 length: 15 amino acids.

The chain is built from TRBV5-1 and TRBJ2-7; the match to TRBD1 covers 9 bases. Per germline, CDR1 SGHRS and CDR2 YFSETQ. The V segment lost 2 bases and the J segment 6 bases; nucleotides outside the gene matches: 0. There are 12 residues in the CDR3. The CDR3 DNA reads TGCGCCAGCAGCTTACAGGGGGCCGAGCAGTACTTC. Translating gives CASSLQGAEQYF.

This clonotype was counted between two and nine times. The CDR3 sequence: CASSATGLGYGYTF. The CDR3 DNA reads as TGTGCCAGCAGCGCGACAGGGCTGGGCTATGGCTACACCTTC. V gene TRBV11-2 combines with J gene TRBJ1-2, with 7 positions matching TRBD1. The CDR3 is 14 amino acids. CDR1 is SGHAT, CDR2 FQNNGV, per germline. Losses at the gene ends were 5 bases for V and 4 bases for J; bases not matched to a gene: 7.

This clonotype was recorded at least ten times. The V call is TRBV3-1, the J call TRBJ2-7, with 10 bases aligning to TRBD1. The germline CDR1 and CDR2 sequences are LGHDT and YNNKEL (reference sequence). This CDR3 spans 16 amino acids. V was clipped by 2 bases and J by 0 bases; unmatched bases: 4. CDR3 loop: CASSQRGQGLSYEQYF. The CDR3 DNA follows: TGTGCCAGCAGCCAACGGGGACAGGGGCTCTCCTACGAGCAGTACTTC.

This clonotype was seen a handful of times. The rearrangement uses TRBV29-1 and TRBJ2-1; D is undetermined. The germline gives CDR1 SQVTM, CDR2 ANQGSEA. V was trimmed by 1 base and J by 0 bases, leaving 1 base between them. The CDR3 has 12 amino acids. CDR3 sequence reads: CSVEVSYNEQFF. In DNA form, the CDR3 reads TGCAGCGTTGAAGTCTCCTACAATGAGCAGTTCTTC.

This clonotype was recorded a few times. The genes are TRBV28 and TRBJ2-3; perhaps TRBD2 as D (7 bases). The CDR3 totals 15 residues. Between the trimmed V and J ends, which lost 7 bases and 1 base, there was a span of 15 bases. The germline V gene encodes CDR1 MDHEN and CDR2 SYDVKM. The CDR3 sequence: CASKGGAVGTDTQYF. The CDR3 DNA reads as TGTGCCAGCAAGGGGGGGGCAGTTGGCACAGATACGCAGTATTTT.

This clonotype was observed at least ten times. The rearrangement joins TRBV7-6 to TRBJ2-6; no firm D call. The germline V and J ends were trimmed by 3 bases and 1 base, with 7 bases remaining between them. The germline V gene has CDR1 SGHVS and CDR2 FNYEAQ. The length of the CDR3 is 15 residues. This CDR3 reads CASSFGVSGANVLTF. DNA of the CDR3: TGTGCCAGCAGCTTCGGAGTTTCTGGGGCCAACGTCCTGACTTTC.

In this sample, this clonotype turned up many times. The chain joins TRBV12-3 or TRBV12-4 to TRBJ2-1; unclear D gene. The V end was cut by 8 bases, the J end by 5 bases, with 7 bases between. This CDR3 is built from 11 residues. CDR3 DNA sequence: TGTGCCAGCTGCTTTCACAATGAGCAGTTCTTC. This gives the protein CASCFHNEQFF.

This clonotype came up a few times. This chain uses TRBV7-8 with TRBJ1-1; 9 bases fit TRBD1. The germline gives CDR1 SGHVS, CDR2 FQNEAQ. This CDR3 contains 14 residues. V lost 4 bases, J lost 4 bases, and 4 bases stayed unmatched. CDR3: CASSSDRGSTEAFF. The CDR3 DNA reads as TGTGCCAGCAGCTCAGACAGGGGGTCCACTGAAGCTTTCTTT.

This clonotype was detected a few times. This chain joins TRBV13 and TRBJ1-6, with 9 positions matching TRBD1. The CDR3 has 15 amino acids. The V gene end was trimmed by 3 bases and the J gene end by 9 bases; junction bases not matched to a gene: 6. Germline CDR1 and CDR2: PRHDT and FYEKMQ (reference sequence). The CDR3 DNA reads TGTGCCAGCAGCTTCGGGACAGGGAAGGGTTCACCCCTCCACTTT. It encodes CASSFGTGKGSPLHF.

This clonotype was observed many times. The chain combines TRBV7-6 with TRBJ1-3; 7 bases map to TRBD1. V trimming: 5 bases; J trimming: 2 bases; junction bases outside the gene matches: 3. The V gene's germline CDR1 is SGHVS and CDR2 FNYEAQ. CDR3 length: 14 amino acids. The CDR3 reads CASSATGAGNTIYF. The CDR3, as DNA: TGTGCCAGCAGCGCAACAGGGGCTGGAAACACCATATATTTT.

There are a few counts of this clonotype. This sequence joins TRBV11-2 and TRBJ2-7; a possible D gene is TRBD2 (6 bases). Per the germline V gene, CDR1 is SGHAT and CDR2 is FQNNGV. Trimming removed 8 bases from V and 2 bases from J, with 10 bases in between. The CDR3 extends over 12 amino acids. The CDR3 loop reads CASGGSPYEQYF. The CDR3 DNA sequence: TGTGCCAGCGGGGGGTCCCCCTACGAGCAGTACTTC.

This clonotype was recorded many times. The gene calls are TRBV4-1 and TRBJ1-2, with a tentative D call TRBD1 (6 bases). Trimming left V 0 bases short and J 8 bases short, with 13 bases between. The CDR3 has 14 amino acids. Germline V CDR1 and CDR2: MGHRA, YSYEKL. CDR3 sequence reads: CASSQDLYTGGYTF. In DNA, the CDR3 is TGCGCCAGCAGCCAAGATTTATACACAGGGGGCTACACCTTC.

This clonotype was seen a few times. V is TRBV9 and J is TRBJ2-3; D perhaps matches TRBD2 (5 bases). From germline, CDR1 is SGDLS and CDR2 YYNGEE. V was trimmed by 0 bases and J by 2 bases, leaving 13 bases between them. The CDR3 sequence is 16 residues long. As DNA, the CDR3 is TGTGCCAGCAGCGTAGAAGTAGCGAGAGTCACAGATACGCAGTATTTT. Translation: CASSVEVARVTDTQYF. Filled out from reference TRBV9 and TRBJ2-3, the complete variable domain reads DSGVTQTPKHLITATGQRVTLRCSPRSGDLSVYWYQQSLDQGLQFLIQYYNGEERAKGNILERFSAQQFPDLHSELNLSSLELGDSALYFCASSVEVARVTDTQYFGPGTRLTVL.